This T cell receptor (beta chain) comes out of a study of T cell responses to AZD1222 COVID-19 vaccine. The CDR3 runs 14 residues. Trimming took 6 bases from V and 3 from J, leaving 15 bases between them. Germline CDR1 MDHEN, CDR2 SYDVKM. Sequenced by immunoSEQ multiplex PCR; TCRdb stores in-frame clones only, minus some. Of about 120,000 clones in the sample, 92% were seen once. The chain has TRBV28 and TRBJ2-7; D remains unclear. The sample here was peripheral blood, taken on day 0 of AZD1222 vaccination. The TCR originated in an adult in good health. CDR3 in amino acids: CASSLIAANYEQYF. The CDR3 coding sequence is TGTGCCAGCAGCCTCATTGCGGCGAACTACGAGCAGTACTTC.